The clone carrying this T cell receptor (beta chain) has just a few counts. No antigen is known for it. Assay: immunoSEQ multiplex PCR; the TCRdb copy retains only in-frame clones and omits some. Seen here are 40,000 or so clones, around four fifths observed once, and the top ten hold about 35%. Germline V gene sequence: CDR1 SGHTA, CDR2 FQGTGA. The CDR3 contains 16 residues. Trimming took 1 base from V and 6 from J, leaving 17 bases between them. These data come from a study of OX40 agonist ivuxolimab in advanced cancers. Findings of the study overall: Near-lowest levels of clonal expansion characterized partial responders at 0.1-3.0 mg/kg. More expanded clones were found, on average, in CD8+ than in CD4+ T cells.

Individuals having autoimmune disease history or systemic immunosuppression were not enrolled. Blood sampling took place at baseline, cycle 4 day 1, and cycle 7 day 1. The chain carries TRBV7-3 and TRBJ2-3; tentatively, D is TRBD2 (6 bases). The material sequenced was CD4+ or CD8+ T cells sorted from blood, taken in a trial of the OX40 agonist ivuxolimab. The source of this sequence is an adult with an advanced solid tumor such as melanoma, head and neck, liver or kidney cancer. Written as DNA, the CDR3 is TGTGCCAGCAGCTTAAGGGGAGGACTACTGGGGGATACGCAGTATTTT. It codes for CASSLRGGLLGDTQYF.